Listed below are T cell receptor beta chains from one sample, sequenced in a study of blood T cell repertoires in COVID-19. Sequencing was performed with immunoSEQ multiplex PCR; in TCRdb, only in-frame clones are kept and a portion is missing. The data contain 80,000 or so clones, roughly 85% of them seen just once; the ten biggest clones take up 10% to 11%. Sequencing was performed on peripheral blood. The origin of the receptors is a man in his 60s with COVID-19, enrolled during active disease. Each CDR3 is given with its conserved first and last residue. D genes are given only for firm matches. Size values are once, few and many counts, or a class for expanded clones, and some rows have none.

cdr3_nt: TGTGCCAGCAGTTTTCAAGACGGGACTGAAGCTTTCTTT; cdr3_aa: CASSFQDGTEAFF; d_call: .; j_call: TRBJ1-1; v_call: TRBV6-6; clone_size: .
cdr3_nt: TGCGCCAGCAGCTGGAGGGAGGTGAATTCACCCCTCCACTTT; cdr3_aa: CASSWREVNSPLHF; d_call: .; j_call: TRBJ1-6; v_call: TRBV5-1; clone_size: .
cdr3_nt: TGTGCCAGCAGCCGAGAGGGGGCGTGGGGCTACACCTTC; cdr3_aa: CASSREGAWGYTF; d_call: TRBD1; j_call: TRBJ1-2; v_call: TRBV3-1/TRBV3-2; clone_size: .
cdr3_nt: TGTGCCAGCAGCTCCTACAGGAGCTCTAACTATGGCTACACCTTC; cdr3_aa: CASSSYRSSNYGYTF; d_call: .; j_call: TRBJ1-2; v_call: TRBV11-2; clone_size: .
cdr3_nt: TGCGCCAGCAGCTTGGATACATCCGGGACAGAATACAATGAGCAGTTCTTC; cdr3_aa: CASSLDTSGTEYNEQFF; d_call: TRBD1; j_call: TRBJ2-1; v_call: TRBV5-1; clone_size: .
cdr3_nt: TGCGCCAGCAGTGAGACGTATAGCTCCTACGAGCAGTACTTC; cdr3_aa: CASSETYSSYEQYF; d_call: .; j_call: TRBJ2-7; v_call: TRBV10-2; clone_size: .
cdr3_nt: TGTGCCAGCAGGACAGGGTTAGTTGAAAAACTGTTTTTT; cdr3_aa: CASRTGLVEKLFF; d_call: TRBD1; j_call: TRBJ1-4; v_call: TRBV6-5; clone_size: .
cdr3_nt: TGTGCCAGTAGTCCAGGGGGCTCTCATAGCAATCAGCCCCAGCATTTT; cdr3_aa: CASSPGGSHSNQPQHF; d_call: TRBD1; j_call: TRBJ1-5; v_call: TRBV19; clone_size: .
cdr3_nt: TGTGCCAGCAGTCATCAAGTAGACAGAAATAATTCACCCCTCCACTTT; cdr3_aa: CASSHQVDRNNSPLHF; d_call: .; j_call: TRBJ1-6; v_call: TRBV5-6; clone_size: .
cdr3_nt: TGTGCCACCAGCCGGACGGAGGCCTCCTACGAGCAGTACTTC; cdr3_aa: CATSRTEASYEQYF; d_call: .; j_call: TRBJ2-7; v_call: TRBV15; clone_size: .
cdr3_nt: TGTGCCAGCAGTGAACAGGGGGCTGGGGAGACCCAGTACTTC; cdr3_aa: CASSEQGAGETQYF; d_call: TRBD1; j_call: TRBJ2-5; v_call: TRBV6-1; clone_size: .
cdr3_nt: TGTGCCAGCAGCGTAGTGGCGGGAACTTACGACGAGCAGTACTTC; cdr3_aa: CASSVVAGTYDEQYF; d_call: .; j_call: TRBJ2-7; v_call: TRBV9; clone_size: .
cdr3_nt: TGTGCCAGCAGCTCCAGGGACAGGGGATTCTATGGCTACACCTTC; cdr3_aa: CASSSRDRGFYGYTF; d_call: TRBD1; j_call: TRBJ1-2; v_call: TRBV7-2; clone_size: .
cdr3_nt: TGTGCCAGCAGCCCCCTGTTCGCGGGAGGCCTTGACAATGAGCAGTTCTTC; cdr3_aa: CASSPLFAGGLDNEQFF; d_call: TRBD2; j_call: TRBJ2-1; v_call: TRBV7-9; clone_size: few
cdr3_nt: TGTGCCAGCAGCTTATACTCTGGTCGGGGCTACACCTTC; cdr3_aa: CASSLYSGRGYTF; d_call: .; j_call: TRBJ1-2; v_call: TRBV11-2; clone_size: few
cdr3_nt: TGTGCCAGCATTTACGGGGGGCTGGGCAATCAGCCCCAGCATTTT; cdr3_aa: CASIYGGLGNQPQHF; d_call: .; j_call: TRBJ1-5; v_call: TRBV27; clone_size: medium-sized
cdr3_nt: TGCGCCAGCAGCCCGGCGCGGGTGGTGGATGGCTACACCTTC; cdr3_aa: CASSPARVVDGYTF; d_call: .; j_call: TRBJ1-2; v_call: TRBV5-1; clone_size: .
cdr3_nt: TGTGCCTGGAGTGTACAGGTCACTGAAGCTTTCTTT; cdr3_aa: CAWSVQVTEAFF; d_call: .; j_call: TRBJ1-1; v_call: TRBV30; clone_size: .
cdr3_nt: TGTGCCAGTAGTATAGCAGACAGTTCCTACGAGCAGTACTTC; cdr3_aa: CASSIADSSYEQYF; d_call: .; j_call: TRBJ2-7; v_call: TRBV19; clone_size: .
cdr3_nt: TGCGCCAGCAGCCCGGGACTGGTGACAAGGCAGCCCCAGCATTTT; cdr3_aa: CASSPGLVTRQPQHF; d_call: .; j_call: TRBJ1-5; v_call: TRBV4-1; clone_size: few
cdr3_nt: TGCGCCAGCAGTTTGGCAGTTAATTCACCCCTCCACTTT; cdr3_aa: CASSLAVNSPLHF; d_call: .; j_call: TRBJ1-6; v_call: TRBV5-1; clone_size: .
cdr3_nt: TGTGCCACCAGTGATCCGGGACAGAATAATGAAAAACTGTTTTTT; cdr3_aa: CATSDPGQNNEKLFF; d_call: TRBD1; j_call: TRBJ1-4; v_call: TRBV24-1; clone_size: .
cdr3_nt: TGTGCCAGCTCACCAAACGGAGATTCCGAGCAGTACTTC; cdr3_aa: CASSPNGDSEQYF; d_call: .; j_call: TRBJ2-7; v_call: TRBV18; clone_size: .
cdr3_nt: TGTGCCAGCAGTGCCCTAGCGGGGGGGCCTCTTTCCTACAATGAGCAGTTCTTC; cdr3_aa: CASSALAGGPLSYNEQFF; d_call: TRBD2; j_call: TRBJ2-1; v_call: TRBV27; clone_size: .
cdr3_nt: TGTGCCACCAGTGTGGGCGGGGGGGCTGGTGAGCAGTTCTTC; cdr3_aa: CATSVGGGAGEQFF; d_call: TRBD2; j_call: TRBJ2-1; v_call: TRBV24-1; clone_size: .
cdr3_nt: TGCGCCAGCAGCCGGGGTGAGGGGGTTATCACTGAAGCTTTCTTT; cdr3_aa: CASSRGEGVITEAFF; d_call: .; j_call: TRBJ1-1; v_call: TRBV5-1; clone_size: few
cdr3_nt: TGTGCCAGCAGGACAGGACTAGCGGGGAGAGATACGCAGTATTTT; cdr3_aa: CASRTGLAGRDTQYF; d_call: TRBD2; j_call: TRBJ2-3; v_call: TRBV5-4; clone_size: .
cdr3_nt: TGTGCCAGCAGTGATCTGGGCGGCAAAAGACTAAATGAGCAGTTCTTC; cdr3_aa: CASSDLGGKRLNEQFF; d_call: .; j_call: TRBJ2-1; v_call: TRBV6-4; clone_size: .
cdr3_nt: TGTGCCAGCAGCCGCGGGGAGCACACTGAAGCTTTCTTT; cdr3_aa: CASSRGEHTEAFF; d_call: .; j_call: TRBJ1-1; v_call: TRBV3-1/TRBV3-2; clone_size: .
cdr3_nt: TGTGCCAGCAGCGGGAACAGGGGGCTAGGCTATGGCTACACCTTC; cdr3_aa: CASSGNRGLGYGYTF; d_call: TRBD1; j_call: TRBJ1-2; v_call: TRBV5-4; clone_size: .
cdr3_nt: TGTGCCAGCAGCTTGGGACTAGCGGGGGGGCTTGATACGCAGTATTTT; cdr3_aa: CASSLGLAGGLDTQYF; d_call: TRBD2; j_call: TRBJ2-3; v_call: TRBV7-3; clone_size: .
cdr3_nt: TGTGCCAGCAGGGGGGGTAGCGGGGAAAACAATGAGCAGTTCTTC; cdr3_aa: CASRGGSGENNEQFF; d_call: TRBD2; j_call: TRBJ2-1; v_call: TRBV5-4; clone_size: .
cdr3_nt: TGTGCCAGCAGCTTAGCCGCAGCCGGGGGGTTTTCTGGAAACACCATATATTTT; cdr3_aa: CASSLAAAGGFSGNTIYF; d_call: .; j_call: TRBJ1-3; v_call: TRBV7-2; clone_size: .
cdr3_nt: TGCGCCAGCAGCTTTCAAGGGGGAGATCAGCCCCAGCATTTT; cdr3_aa: CASSFQGGDQPQHF; d_call: .; j_call: TRBJ1-5; v_call: TRBV5-1; clone_size: .
cdr3_nt: TGTGCCAGCAGGCCCGGGACAGGGTTTGGGACTTTCTTT; cdr3_aa: CASRPGTGFGTFF; d_call: TRBD1; j_call: TRBJ1-1; v_call: TRBV2; clone_size: .
cdr3_nt: TGTGCCAGCAGCTCCCGGACAGAAAAGCAGTACTTC; cdr3_aa: CASSSRTEKQYF; d_call: .; j_call: TRBJ2-7; v_call: TRBV7-9; clone_size: .
cdr3_nt: TGTGCCAGTAAAAAGGGGACAACTAATGAAAAACTGTTTTTT; cdr3_aa: CASKKGTTNEKLFF; d_call: .; j_call: TRBJ1-4; v_call: TRBV6-5; clone_size: few
cdr3_nt: TGTGCCAGCAGCCAAGGGACAGATACATCAGCCAAAAACATTCAGTACTTC; cdr3_aa: CASSQGTDTSAKNIQYF; d_call: .; j_call: TRBJ2-4; v_call: TRBV4-2; clone_size: .
cdr3_nt: TGTGCCAGCGGTGGCAGGGCTAACACCGGGGAGCTGTTTTTT; cdr3_aa: CASGGRANTGELFF; d_call: .; j_call: TRBJ2-2; v_call: TRBV9; clone_size: .
cdr3_nt: TGTGCCACCAGTGATCCCAGGGGGCTTAACACAGATACGCAGTATTTT; cdr3_aa: CATSDPRGLNTDTQYF; d_call: TRBD1; j_call: TRBJ2-3; v_call: TRBV24-1; clone_size: .